This T cell receptor (beta chain) emerged from a study of tissue T cells after allogeneic stem cell transplantation. Study observations and caveats: This small cohort was clinically heterogeneous, and sampling depth was a limitation. Tissue-detected TCR repertoire was only partly captured by blood and spleen T cells. Anatomically similar tissues had similar TCR repertoires within each patient.

The ends were cut back, 5 bases at V and 1 base at J, with 8 bases in the middle. This CDR3 is 13 amino acids long. Per germline, CDR1 SGHSA and CDR2 FRNQAP. This clone was found a few times. Its antigen is unidentified. Gene and germline names: mouse. The missing CDR3 end, 1 residue past where the read stops, is filled in from the germline J gene. Time point in this sample: mouse harvest day 14 after allogeneic transplant. Mouse grafts combined 10^7 T-cell-depleted bone marrow cells with 10^6 splenic CD5+ T cells. TCRdb's copy holds only in-frame clones and misses some; the assay was immunoSEQ multiplex PCR. Among 7,500 to 8,500 clones listed, 30% to 40% were seen once.

This chain connects TRBV16 to TRBJ1-1; D gene unclear. Sequenced input: skin. This TCR was sampled from a female BALB/c mouse given C57BL/6 T cells with graft-versus-host disease after an allogeneic hematopoietic cell transplant. The CDR3 region is CASSPAGNTEVFF. CDR3 DNA (partial): TGTGCAAGCAGCCCCGCAGGAAACACAGAAGTCTTC.